Given below is one T cell receptor beta chain in context. What it binds is unknown. As the sequencing template, cDNA was produced by extracting RNA and reverse transcribing it. The method was immunoSEQ multiplex PCR; TCRdb's version includes in-frame clones alone and lacks a portion of them. Among about 190,000 clones listed, 55% to 70% were seen once. This entry is derived from a study of CD8+ T cells in alopecia areata. Study-wide results and caveats: Expanded CD8+ clones among the top 100, and scalp clonality, were significantly decreased by tofacitinib. While patients received tofacitinib, many expanded lesional clones remained present in scalp and blood.

Treatment reported: oral pan-JAK inhibitor, 5-10 mg twice daily. Germline CDR1 reads MGHDK; CDR2 reads SYGVNS. This CDR3 is built from 15 residues. The junction had 4 bases not matched to a gene; V was cut back by 1 base and J by 5 bases. The sequence was obtained from a human donor with alopecia areata. The sequencing here drew on CD4+ T cells sorted from blood, taken at week 4, from a patient treated with tofacitinib. This sequence joins TRBV25-1 and TRBJ1-2; 10 nucleotides align to TRBD1. The CDR3 nucleotides are TGTGCCAGCAGTGAATCCGGGACAGGGGATTATGGCTACACCTTC. This gives the protein CASSESGTGDYGYTF.